A selection of T cell receptor beta chains follows, all from one sample in a study of blood T cell repertoires in COVID-19. Method: immunoSEQ multiplex PCR; TCRdb's copy keeps in-frame clones and lacks some. The repertoire holds about 260,000 clones, with around 87% as singletons. The sequenced material came from peripheral blood. These receptor sequences come from a woman between 50 and 59 years old with acute or convalescent COVID-19. CDR3s include the opening cysteine and the closing phenylalanine or tryptophan. The D gene is left open where the match is weak. The size of a clone is reported for some rows only, either as once, few or many, or as a class for expanded clones.

-	TRBJ2-5	-	TRBV7-3	TGTGCCAGCAGCCAATCTCAGGGGACCCAGTACTTC	CASSQSQGTQYF
TRBD1	TRBJ2-1	-	TRBV6-5	TGTGCCTTCGACAGGGGAAGTTACAATGAGCAGTTCTTC	CAFDRGSYNEQFF
TRBD1	TRBJ2-7	few	TRBV7-2	TGTGCCAGCAGCTTAGCGCCGGGACAGGGGGAAGGCGAGCAGTACTTC	CASSLAPGQGEGEQYF
-	TRBJ2-5	-	TRBV11-3	TGTGCCAGCAGCTTAGCGGGTCCAAAAGAGACCCAGTACTTC	CASSLAGPKETQYF
-	TRBJ2-1	-	TRBV27	TGTGCCAGCAGTTTATTCGGGAGCTATGAGCAGTTCTTC	CASSLFGSYEQFF
-	TRBJ1-5	-	TRBV2	TGTGCCAGCAGTGACAGAACAGAAAATCAGCCCCAGCATTTT	CASSDRTENQPQHF
-	TRBJ1-2	-	TRBV18	TGTGCCAGCTCACCAGGGGGGGGCCACTATGGCTACACCTTC	CASSPGGGHYGYTF
-	TRBJ1-6	-	TRBV5-4	TGTGCCAGCAGGGACAGCAGGGCGATTAATTCACCCCTCCACTTT	CASRDSRAINSPLHF
TRBD1	TRBJ1-2	few	TRBV7-2	TGTGCCAGCAGCTGGACTACAGGGGTAGGGGGCTACACCTTC	CASSWTTGVGGYTF
-	TRBJ1-2	-	TRBV30	TGTGCCTGGGCAATTTGGGCGGGTAACTATGGCTACACCTTC	CAWAIWAGNYGYTF
-	TRBJ1-3	medium-sized	TRBV7-3	TGTGCCAGCAGCCTCGGGGGGTCTGGAAACACCATATATTTT	CASSLGGSGNTIYF
TRBD1	TRBJ1-5	-	TRBV2	TGTGCCAGCAGGCGACAGGGAGGAAGTCAGCCCCAGCATTTT	CASRRQGGSQPQHF
TRBD1	TRBJ1-6	-	TRBV2	TGTGCCAGCAGGGGACAGACAGGAACAAATTCACCCCTCCACTTT	CASRGQTGTNSPLHF
-	TRBJ2-3	-	TRBV5-4	TGTGCCAGCAGCTTACGGGGAGCGGATACGCAGTATTTT	CASSLRGADTQYF
TRBD1	TRBJ2-7	-	TRBV27	TGTGCCAGCAGTGGCCACCGGGACAGGAACTACGAGCAGTACTTC	CASSGHRDRNYEQYF